The 28 T cell receptor beta chains in this list originate from one sample, sequenced in a study of cytomegalovirus exposure and HLA in healthy donors (dated by TCRdb to about 2017). Libraries were built with the immunoSEQ multiplex PCR assay. For the multiplex PCR, a mixture combining 60 forward primers for TCR Vbeta segments and 13 reverse primers for TCR Jbeta segments was used. Entries here come from immuneACCESS through TCRdb and include only in-frame sequences with V and J called. Some clones fail to appear in such tables; in the studies checked, an unresolved V gene covers under half of the shortfall, and the cause of the remainder is unknown. Counted in this sample were 100,000 to 150,000 clones; about 81% of them appeared once. Jointly, the top ten make up 0.9% to 1.2% of the sample. The sample consisted of PBMCs. The receptors were sampled from a woman in her twenties or thirties in good health and CMV-seronegative.

This clone has just one count. The genes are TRBV15 and TRBJ2-7; D may be TRBD1 (6 bases). Germline lookup yields CDR1 LNHNV and CDR2 YYDKDF (reference sequence). The CDR3 runs 14 residues. Trimming shortened V by 0 bases and J by 4 bases, and 10 bases separated the two germline ends. The DNA of the CDR3 is TGTGCCACCAGCAGAGATTCGGGACAATACGAGCAGTACTTC. Protein: CATSRDSGQYEQYF.

The chain joins TRBV7-3 to TRBJ1-2; no clear D. Trimming cost V 2 bases and J 7 bases, with 11 bases left between them. CDR3 size: 13 residues. Germline CDR1 SGHTA, CDR2 FQGTGA. CDR3 protein: CASSLGGRIGYTF. CDR3 sequence (DNA): TGTGCCAGCAGCTTAGGAGGGAGAATTGGCTACACCTTC.

The gene calls are TRBV27 and TRBJ1-4; the D gene is possibly TRBD1 (6 bases). The V end lost 2 bases, the J end lost 8 bases, and 15 bases lay between the germline ends. Germline CDR1 reads MNHEY; CDR2 reads SMNVEV (reference sequence). This CDR3 has 15 residues. In DNA, the CDR3 is TGTGCCAGCAGTTTAATAGGGGGGGCAGGAGAAAAACTGTTTTTT. Amino acids: CASSLIGGAGEKLFF. The variable domain in full, with the rest retrieved from reference TRBV27 and TRBJ1-4, is EAQVTQNPRYLITVTGKKLTVTCSQNMNHEYMSWYRQDPGLGLRQIYYSMNVEVTDKGDVPEGYKVSRKEKRNFPLILESPSPNQTSLYFCASSLIGGAGEKLFFGSGTQLSVL.

This clone has only a few counts. V usage is TRBV29-1 and J usage is TRBJ2-3, with 9 bases aligning to TRBD2. Germline V gives CDR1 SQVTM, CDR2 ANQGSEA. The CDR3 runs 13 residues. This CDR3 reads CSTAGGPTDTQYF. The CDR3, as DNA: TGCAGTACCGCGGGGGGGCCCACAGATACGCAGTATTTT.

The rearrangement uses TRBV9 and TRBJ1-3, with D maybe TRBD1 (5 bases). Deletions cut 4 bases from V and 1 base from J, with 15 bases between. The CDR3 runs to 16 residues. Germline V lookup: CDR1 SGDLS, CDR2 YYNGEE. For the CDR3, the DNA is TGTGCCAGCAGCCACCCCCGCCGGGGGTCTGGAAACACCATATATTTT. Translation: CASSHPRRGSGNTIYF.

Here the CDR3 reads CASLISGQEAWQPQHF. The DNA of the CDR3 is TGTGCCAGCCTTATCTCGGGACAGGAGGCATGGCAGCCCCAGCATTTT. The chain carries TRBV6-4 and TRBJ1-5; 8 bases are shared with TRBD1. Germline V CDR1 and CDR2: MRHNA, SNTAGT. V gave up 8 bases and J gave up 7 bases; unmatched junction bases: 16. This CDR3 is 16 amino acids long.

Here the CDR3 reads CASSARLAAYNEQFF. CDR3 nucleotide sequence: TGTGCCAGCAGTGCACGACTAGCGGCTTACAATGAGCAGTTCTTC. J is TRBJ2-1 and V is TRBV6-5; 9 positions agree with TRBD2. Germline V gives CDR1 MNHEY, CDR2 SVGAGI. This CDR3 spans 15 amino acids. Unmatched junction bases numbered 6, after V lost 5 bases and J lost 4 bases.

V usage is TRBV9 and J usage is TRBJ1-3; D not resolved. The CDR3 totals 15 residues. Trimming left V 3 bases short and J 7 bases short, with 17 bases between. In germline, CDR1 is SGDLS, CDR2 YYNGEE. CDR3 DNA: TGTGCCAGCAGCGCCTTTTTGTCGGGTTTGAACACCATATATTTT. Encoded protein: CASSAFLSGLNTIYF. Looking up the rest from reference TRBV9 and TRBJ1-3 gives the full variable domain: DSGVTQTPKHLITATGQRVTLRCSPRSGDLSVYWYQQSLDQGLQFLIQYYNGEERAKGNILERFSAQQFPDLHSELNLSSLELGDSALYFCASSAFLSGLNTIYFGEGSWLTVV.

The chain carries TRBV4-2 and TRBJ2-7, with 10 bases lining up with TRBD1. Germline assignment: CDR1 LGHNA and CDR2 YNFKEQ. The CDR3 consists of 15 residues. The junction had 4 bases not matched to a gene; V was cut back by 0 bases and J by 5 bases. The CDR3 DNA is TGTGCCAGCAGCCAAGATTATGGGACAGGGGACGAGCAGTACTTC. Translated: CASSQDYGTGDEQYF.

V and J are TRBV19 and TRBJ2-7; TRBD2 aligns across 13 bases. Germline CDR1 LNHDA, CDR2 SQIVND (reference sequence). J was trimmed by 3 bases and V by 4 bases; bases with no gene match: 0. The CDR3 spans 14 residues. CDR3 sequence: CASSRTSGSYEQYF. The CDR3 region has the DNA TGTGCCAGTAGTAGGACTAGCGGGAGCTACGAGCAGTACTTC.

V gene TRBV11-3 combines with J gene TRBJ2-3; D is unclear. Per the germline V gene, CDR1 is SGHNT and CDR2 is YENEEA. Trimming removed 7 bases at V and 11 bases at J, with 19 bases between. This CDR3 spans 13 amino acids. This CDR3 is CASTLPTDSKQYF. The CDR3 DNA is TGTGCCAGCACCCTCCCCACCGACTCAAAGCAGTATTTT.

This clone has just a few counts. This chain joins TRBV12-5 and TRBJ1-1; 10 bases are a match to TRBD1. Unmatched junction bases numbered 7, after V lost 0 bases and J lost 3 bases. Per germline, CDR1 LGHNT and CDR2 FRNRAP. The CDR3 runs 17 residues. The CDR3 region is CASGLVMTGGYHTEAFF. The CDR3 nucleotides read TGTGCTAGTGGTTTGGTAATGACAGGGGGCTACCACACTGAAGCTTTCTTT.

The J gene is TRBJ2-7, the V gene TRBV10-2; 7 positions match TRBD1. V trimming: 5 bases; J trimming: 3 bases; junction bases outside the gene matches: 1. The germline V gene has CDR1 WSHSY and CDR2 SAAADI. This CDR3 region has 12 residues. CDR3 protein: CASSRQGYEQYF. The CDR3 region has the DNA TGCGCCAGCAGTAGACAGGGCTACGAGCAGTACTTC.

J is TRBJ2-7 and V is TRBV7-2; no clear D. Germline V gives CDR1 SGHTA, CDR2 FQGNSA. This CDR3 comprises 15 residues. With 1 base removed from V and 3 bases from J, the gap between germline ends came to 13 bases. The CDR3 region has the DNA TGTGCCAGCAGCTTAGTAGGCGGAACATTCTACGAGCAGTACTTC. This codes for CASSLVGGTFYEQYF.

The chain has TRBV4-2 and TRBJ2-1; 9 bases map to TRBD2. Trimming at V came to 0 bases and at J to 7 bases, leaving 7 bases not matched to a gene. The CDR3 runs to 16 residues. From germline, CDR1 is LGHNA and CDR2 YNFKEQ. The CDR3 sequence: CASSQEAAGGGNEQFF. The CDR3 nucleotides read TGTGCCAGCAGCCAAGAGGCAGCGGGAGGTGGGAATGAGCAGTTCTTC.

The chain is built from TRBV4-3 and TRBJ2-1, with 13 bases lining up with TRBD2. The CDR3 length is 17 residues. Germline loops: CDR1 LGHNA, CDR2 YSLEER. V was clipped by 0 bases and J by 6 bases; unmatched bases: 5. The CDR3 bases are TGCGCCAGCAGCCAAGATTCGACTAGCGGGAGGATCAATGAGCAGTTCTTC. As protein: CASSQDSTSGRINEQFF.

The chain joins TRBV9 to TRBJ2-3, with TRBD2 matching over 11 bases. The V and J ends lost 3 bases and 3 bases, in that order; junction bases with no gene match: 3. Looked up from germline, CDR1 is SGDLS and CDR2 is YYNGEE. The CDR3 totals 15 residues. CDR3 residues: CASSASGGWTDTQYF. The CDR3 DNA is TGTGCCAGCAGCGCTAGCGGGGGGTGGACAGATACGCAGTATTTT.

J is TRBJ1-2 and V is TRBV19; possibly TRBD1 for D (6 bases). This CDR3 contains 15 residues. Germline CDR1 LNHDA, CDR2 SQIVND (reference sequence). Between the trimmed V and J ends, which lost 6 bases and 2 bases, there was a span of 16 bases. In nucleotides, the CDR3 is TGTGCCAGTAGAACAGGGACGGCTGGAAACTATGGCTACACCTTC. Translating it yields CASRTGTAGNYGYTF.

This sequence joins TRBV7-9 and TRBJ1-5; D remains unclear. V lost 1 base, J lost 5 bases, and 12 bases lay in between. The CDR3 sequence is 15 residues long. Germline assignment: CDR1 SEHNR and CDR2 FQNEAQ (reference sequence). The CDR3 spells CASSLGAYLDQPQHF. For the CDR3, the DNA is TGTGCCAGCAGCTTAGGGGCCTACTTGGATCAGCCCCAGCATTTT.

The sample holds a few counts of this clone. The chain recombines TRBV7-9 with TRBJ1-1, with 8 bases identical to TRBD1. CDR1 is SEHNR and CDR2 is FQNEAQ in the germline V gene (reference sequence). CDR3 length: 17 residues. V shed 5 bases and J 3 bases; nucleotides not matched to a gene: 14. The DNA of the CDR3 is TGTGCCAGCAGCCCATCCAGGGGGCGCAGTGGGGACACTGAAGCTTTCTTT. Its protein is CASSPSRGRSGDTEAFF. Together with reference TRBV7-9 and TRBJ1-1, the CDR3 gives the full variable domain: DTGVSQNPRHKITKRGQNVTFRCDPISEHNRLYWYRQTLGQGPEFLTYFQNEAQLEKSRLLSDRFSAERPKGSFSTLEIQRTEQGDSAMYLCASSPSRGRSGDTEAFFGQGTRLTVV.

The CDR3 spells CSAGLFSTDTQYF. The CDR3 DNA reads as TGCAGCGCGGGACTATTCTCCACAGATACGCAGTATTTT. The chain combines TRBV29-1 with TRBJ2-3, with TRBD2 matching over 7 bases. The V segment lost 7 bases and the J segment 2 bases; nucleotides outside the gene matches: 6. Germline V CDR1 and CDR2: SQVTM, ANQGSEA. This CDR3 spans 13 amino acids.

The chain recombines TRBV5-5 with TRBJ1-1; D might be TRBD1 (5 bases). The germline V gene encodes CDR1 SGHKS and CDR2 YYEKEE (reference sequence). V lost 4 bases and J lost 5, with 24 bases in between. The CDR3 is 17 amino acids. The CDR3 sequence: CASSPPLLWGEKTEAFF. CDR3 nucleotide sequence: TGTGCCAGCAGCCCACCACTCCTCTGGGGGGAGAAGACTGAAGCTTTCTTT.

The chain couples TRBV5-1 to TRBJ1-3, with 8 bases lining up with TRBD1. Germline CDR1 SGHRS, CDR2 YFSETQ. The CDR3 is 15 residues long. V lost 4 bases and J lost 3; bases outside the gene matches: 6. For the CDR3, the DNA is TGCGCCAGCAGCGCGGCGACAGGGGTTGGAAACACCATATATTTT. Translating gives CASSAATGVGNTIYF. Supplemented by reference TRBV5-1 and TRBJ1-3, the full variable domain reads KAGVTQTPRYLIKTRGQQVTLSCSPISGHRSVSWYQQTPGQGLQFLFEYFSETQRNKGNFPGRFSGRQFSNSRSEMNVSTLELGDSALYLCASSAATGVGNTIYFGEGSWLTVV.

CDR3 region: CASSLISQGHEQYF. The CDR3 nucleotides read TGTGCCAGCAGTTTAATAAGCCAGGGGCACGAGCAGTACTTC. The rearrangement joins TRBV27 to TRBJ2-7; D is possibly TRBD1 (6 bases). CDR3 length equals 14 residues. The germline V gene has CDR1 MNHEY and CDR2 SMNVEV (reference sequence). V lost 2 bases and J lost 5, with 13 bases in between.

This chain joins TRBV7-3 and TRBJ2-1; TRBD1 matches 7 bases. CDR3 length: 16 amino acids. CDR1 is SGHTA and CDR2 is FQGTGA in the germline V gene. The V segment lost 6 bases and the J segment 4 bases; nucleotides outside the gene matches: 12. The CDR3 DNA is TGTGCCAGCAGGAACCCGGGACAGAGACAATACAATGAGCAGTTCTTC. Translating gives CASRNPGQRQYNEQFF.

The V call is TRBV12-5, the J call TRBJ2-1, with 9 bases lining up with TRBD1. The V gene's germline CDR1 is LGHNT and CDR2 FRNRAP. The trim removed 0 bases at V and 7 bases at J, leaving 4 bases unmatched. This CDR3 has 15 residues. The CDR3 loop reads CASGLVPDRGNEQFF. The CDR3 DNA sequence: TGTGCTAGTGGTTTGGTACCCGACAGGGGGAATGAGCAGTTCTTC.

V and J are TRBV5-1 and TRBJ1-1; no clear D. The CDR3 runs to 14 residues. CDR1 and CDR2 (germline): SGHRS, YFSETQ. V was cut by 0 bases and J by 4 bases, with 10 bases left in between. CDR3 nucleotide sequence: TGCGCCAGCAGCTTGGAGGCGGCCCGCACTGAAGCTTTCTTT. Translating it yields CASSLEAARTEAFF. The full variable domain, rest sourced from reference TRBV5-1 and TRBJ1-1, is KAGVTQTPRYLIKTRGQQVTLSCSPISGHRSVSWYQQTPGQGLQFLFEYFSETQRNKGNFPGRFSGRQFSNSRSEMNVSTLELGDSALYLCASSLEAARTEAFFGQGTRLTVV.

The gene calls are TRBV11-3 and TRBJ2-3, with 9 bases fitting TRBD2. CDR1 and CDR2 (germline): SGHNT, YENEEA. Germline trimming cut 1 base from V and 6 bases from J; bases unmatched to any gene: 17. The CDR3 is made up of 19 amino acids. The CDR3 DNA reads TGTGCCAGCAGCTTAGGAGTTTTTGTAGCGGGAGTCCCCCTGGATACGCAGTATTTT. Its protein is CASSLGVFVAGVPLDTQYF.